This T cell receptor (beta chain) comes out of a study of blood T cells in healthy people across ages. Study-wide background: Capture by template switching was about one barcoded beta molecule per two T cells.

This CDR3 is built from 15 residues. Germline loops: CDR1 SGDLS, CDR2 YYNGEE. Trimming took off 1 base at V and 5 bases at J, with 13 bases between the two ends. Together with a sample-barcoded 5' primer, a J-beta primer mix was included in a second PCR lasting about 7 to 12 cycles. Researchers report that each sample yielded at least 2.5 million CDR3-containing paired-end reads. MiXCR was run by TCRdb on the 5' RACE reads, yielding one entry per CDR3 protein. The sample records more than 700,000 distinct CDR3 sequences, roughly 46% being singletons. The sample was blood. The TCR originated in an elderly man in good health. The chain employs TRBV9 and TRBJ2-1; D is possibly TRBD1 (6 bases). CDR3: CASSVMTGDHNEQFF. The CDR3 region has the DNA TGTGCCAGCAGCGTAATGACAGGTGACCACAATGAGCAGTTCTTC.